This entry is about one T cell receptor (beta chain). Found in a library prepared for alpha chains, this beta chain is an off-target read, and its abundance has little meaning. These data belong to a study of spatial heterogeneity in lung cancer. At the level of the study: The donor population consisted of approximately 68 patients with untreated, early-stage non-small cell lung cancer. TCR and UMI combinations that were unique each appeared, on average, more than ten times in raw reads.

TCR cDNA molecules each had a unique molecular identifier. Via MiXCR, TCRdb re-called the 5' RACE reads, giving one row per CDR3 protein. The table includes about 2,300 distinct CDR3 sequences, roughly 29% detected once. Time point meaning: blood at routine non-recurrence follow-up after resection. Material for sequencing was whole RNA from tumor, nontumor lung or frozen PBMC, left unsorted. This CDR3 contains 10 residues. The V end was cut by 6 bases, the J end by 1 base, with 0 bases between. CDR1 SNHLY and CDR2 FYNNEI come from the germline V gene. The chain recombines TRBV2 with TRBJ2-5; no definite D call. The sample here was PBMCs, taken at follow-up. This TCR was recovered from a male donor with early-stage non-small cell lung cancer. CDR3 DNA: TGTGCCAGCAGCCAAGAGACCCAGTACTTC. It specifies CASSQETQYF.